This T cell receptor beta chain originates from a study of blood T cell repertoires in COVID-19. On the study more broadly: Acute and convalescent COVID-19 specimens originated in the United States, Italy and Spain. The cDNA or gDNA used as material had been derived from T cells, B-cell-depleted T cells, or PBMCs.

In germline, CDR1 is MDHEN, CDR2 SYDVKM. The CDR3 consists of 14 residues. Trimming cost V 7 bases and J 10 bases; bases outside gene matches: 13. As originally analysed: Estimation of nucleated cell counts relied on the amplification of reference gene primers. Repertoires were generated with immunoSEQ multiplex PCR, while TCRdb's copy carries only in-frame clones and drops some. The DNA gave D and trimming, while V, J and clone size come from that table. The profile shows around 150,000 clones, around nine tenths of them singletons. The source material was peripheral blood. V usage is TRBV28 and J usage is TRBJ1-2, with 9 bases aligning to TRBD1. The clonotype comes from a woman aged 40 to 55 with acute or convalescent COVID-19. As DNA, the CDR3 is TGTGCCAGCATTGGACAGGGACAGGGAAGTGACTACACCTTC. Amino acid sequence: CASIGQGQGSDYTF.